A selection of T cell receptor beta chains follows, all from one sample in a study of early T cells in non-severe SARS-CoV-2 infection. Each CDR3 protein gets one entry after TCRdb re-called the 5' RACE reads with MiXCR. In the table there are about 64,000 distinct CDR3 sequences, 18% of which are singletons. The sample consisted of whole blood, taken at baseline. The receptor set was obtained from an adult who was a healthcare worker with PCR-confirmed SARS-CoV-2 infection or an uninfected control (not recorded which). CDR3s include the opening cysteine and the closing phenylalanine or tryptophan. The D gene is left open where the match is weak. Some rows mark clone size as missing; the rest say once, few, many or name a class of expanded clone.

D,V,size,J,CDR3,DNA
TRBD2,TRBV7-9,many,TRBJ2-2,CASSVHTSDFNTGELFF,TGTGCCAGCAGCGTCCACACTAGCGATTTTAACACCGGGGAGCTGTTTTTT
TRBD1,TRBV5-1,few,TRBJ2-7,CASSFPQGGKQYF,TGCGCCAGCAGCTTCCCACAGGGGGGAAAGCAGTACTTC
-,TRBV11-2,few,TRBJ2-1,CASSSSTSPSYNEQFF,TGTGCCAGCAGCTCCTCCACTAGTCCCTCCTACAATGAGCAGTTCTTC
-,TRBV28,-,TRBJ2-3,CASRLGGASTDTQYF,TGTGCCAGCAGGCTAGGGGGGGCATCCACAGATACGCAGTATTTT
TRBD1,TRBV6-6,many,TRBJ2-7,CASSETRQGYEQYF,TGTGCCAGCAGCGAGACCAGACAGGGCTACGAGCAGTACTTC
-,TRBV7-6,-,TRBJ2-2,CASSLVSGIGAGELFF,TGTGCCAGCAGCTTAGTCAGTGGGATCGGTGCCGGGGAGCTGTTTTTT
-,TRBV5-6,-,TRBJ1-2,CASSLVGGNYGYTF,TGTGCCAGCAGCTTGGTTGGGGGAAACTATGGCTACACCTTC
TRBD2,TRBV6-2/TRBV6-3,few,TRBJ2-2,CASSSAGVGTGELFF,TGTGCCAGCAGTTCGGCGGGGGTAGGCACCGGGGAGCTGTTTTTT
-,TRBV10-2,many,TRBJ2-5,CASSVSAVYETQYF,TGCGCCAGCAGTGTTTCGGCTGTCTACGAGACCCAGTACTTC
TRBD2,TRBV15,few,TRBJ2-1,CATSSGTKYNEQFF,TGTGCCACCAGCAGTGGGACTAAATACAATGAGCAGTTCTTC
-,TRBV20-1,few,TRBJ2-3,CSAGWDGGTQYF,TGCAGTGCTGGATGGGACGGCGGTACGCAGTATTTT
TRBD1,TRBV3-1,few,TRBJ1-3,CASSRDRAGNTIYF,TGTGCCAGCAGCCGGGACAGGGCTGGAAACACCATATATTTT
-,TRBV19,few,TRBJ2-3,CASSIGTGRRADTQYF,TGTGCCAGTAGTATTGGCACAGGGAGGAGGGCAGATACGCAGTATTTT
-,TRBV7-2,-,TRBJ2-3,CASSRADTQYF,TGTGCCAGCAGCCGGGCAGATACGCAGTATTTT
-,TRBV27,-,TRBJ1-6,CASRVGQPNSPLHF,TGTGCCAGCAGGGTAGGACAGCCTAATTCACCCCTCCACTTT
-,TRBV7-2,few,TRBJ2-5,CASSLNQETQYF,TGTGCCAGCAGCTTGAACCAAGAGACCCAGTACTTC
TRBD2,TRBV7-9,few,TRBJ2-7,CASSGGGRTTYEQYF,TGTGCCAGCAGCGGAGGCGGGAGGACCACCTACGAGCAGTACTTC
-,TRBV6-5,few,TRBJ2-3,CASSYSARTDTQYF,TGTGCCAGCAGTTACTCGGCCCGCACAGATACGCAGTATTTT
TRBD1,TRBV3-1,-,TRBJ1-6,CASSGGQNNSPLHF,TGTGCCAGCAGCGGGGGACAGAATAATTCACCCCTCCACTTT
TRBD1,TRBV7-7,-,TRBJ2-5,CASSWGTGKETQYF,TGTGCCAGCAGCTGGGGGACAGGGAAAGAGACCCAGTACTTC
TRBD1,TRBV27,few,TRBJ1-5,CASSSTGGGQPQHF,TGTGCCAGCAGTTCGACAGGGGGAGGGCAGCCCCAGCATTTT
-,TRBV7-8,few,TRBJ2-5,CASSFGHSQETQYF,TGTGCCAGCAGCTTCGGCCACAGCCAAGAGACCCAGTACTTC
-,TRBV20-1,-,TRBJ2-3,CSARVQSYGTDTQYF,TGCAGTGCTAGGGTTCAGTCCTACGGTACAGATACGCAGTATTTT
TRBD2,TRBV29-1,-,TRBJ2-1,CSVLAGGSYNEQFF,TGCAGCGTCTTAGCGGGGGGGTCCTACAATGAGCAGTTCTTC